The next 19 T cell receptor beta chains were all read from a single sample in a study of shared clonotypes between healthy human individuals. Profiled with immunoSEQ multiplex PCR; TCRdb holds only in-frame clones, not every one. Seen here are under 750,000 clones, over 55% observed once, and the top ten hold approximately 1.7%. Sequences were obtained from memory CD4+ T cells sorted from blood. Subset described: CD45RA-negative fraction. Source of these receptors: a woman aged 25 to 39 in good health.

The CDR3 coding sequence is TGCGCCAGCAGCTCCGCACCACAGGGGAACACCGGGGAGCTGTTTTTT. Amino acids: CASSSAPQGNTGELFF. The V and J genes are TRBV5-1 and TRBJ2-2; possible D gene TRBD1, 6 bases. Trimming took off 3 bases at V and 1 base at J, with 13 bases between the two ends. This CDR3 comprises 16 residues. Per germline, CDR1 SGHRS and CDR2 YFSETQ. Supplemented by reference TRBV5-1 and TRBJ2-2, the full variable domain reads KAGVTQTPRYLIKTRGQQVTLSCSPISGHRSVSWYQQTPGQGLQFLFEYFSETQRNKGNFPGRFSGRQFSNSRSEMNVSTLELGDSALYLCASSSAPQGNTGELFFGEGSRLTVL.

This clone has only a few counts. This chain uses TRBV5-1 with TRBJ1-4; D not certain. Germline V lookup: CDR1 SGHRS, CDR2 YFSETQ. This CDR3 spans 15 amino acids. V gave up 4 bases and J gave up 5 bases, with 15 bases separating them. CDR3 DNA sequence: TGCGCCAGCAGCCCCAATATCGGTTCGAATGAAAAACTGTTTTTT. It codes for CASSPNIGSNEKLFF.

V usage is TRBV11-2 and J usage is TRBJ2-1; no definite D call. The germline CDR1 and CDR2 sequences are SGHAT and FQNNGV. This CDR3 is built from 17 residues. Trimming removed 0 bases from V and 7 bases from J, with 19 bases in between. CDR3 DNA sequence: TGTGCCAGCAGCTTAGATCAGGTCAGCCCTGAGAGGAATGAGCAGTTCTTC. Amino acids: CASSLDQVSPERNEQFF.

The chain recombines TRBV4-1 with TRBJ2-7; 9 bases agree with TRBD1. This CDR3 is built from 15 residues. The ends lost 4 bases at V and 4 bases at J; junction bases unmatched: 8. Per the germline V gene, CDR1 is MGHRA and CDR2 is YSYEKL. CDR3 DNA: TGCGCCAGCAGCCCCGGGACAGGGAACGTGTACGAGCAGTACTTC. As protein: CASSPGTGNVYEQYF.

The rearrangement uses TRBV19 and TRBJ2-7; perhaps TRBD1 as D (5 bases). The V gene's germline CDR1 is LNHDA and CDR2 SQIVND (reference sequence). This CDR3 is built from 14 residues. Deletions cut 6 bases from V and 2 bases from J, with 14 bases between. The CDR3 region is CASSSTEAPYEQYF. The CDR3 bases are TGTGCCAGTAGCTCGACAGAGGCCCCCTACGAGCAGTACTTC.

The V and J genes are TRBV7-9 and TRBJ2-1; TRBD2 agrees at 10 bases. Germline lookup yields CDR1 SEHNR and CDR2 FQNEAQ (reference sequence). V dropped 5 bases and J dropped 5; count of bases not matched to a gene: 6. The CDR3 contains 15 residues. The CDR3 nucleotides read TGTGCCAGCAGCCCTGGACTAGCGGACAACAATGAGCAGTTCTTC. Protein product: CASSPGLADNNEQFF.

J is TRBJ1-3 and V is TRBV5-1, with a tentative D call TRBD1 (5 bases). V lost 7 bases and J lost 4, with 15 bases in between. This CDR3 has 14 residues. The germline V gene encodes CDR1 SGHRS and CDR2 YFSETQ. CDR3 nucleotide sequence: TGCGCCAGCGGACCCACCGGGGACGGAAACACCATATATTTT. Encoded protein: CASGPTGDGNTIYF.

The J gene is TRBJ1-1, the V gene TRBV27, with D unclear. The CDR3 extends over 14 amino acids. The V gene's germline CDR1 is MNHEY and CDR2 SMNVEV (reference sequence). The V gene lost 5 bases and the J gene lost 0 bases, with 10 bases spanning the gap. CDR3 DNA: TGTGCCAGCAGTCTCACCCCGATGAACACTGAAGCTTTCTTT. It yields the protein CASSLTPMNTEAFF.

The V and J genes are TRBV10-1 and TRBJ2-3; tentatively, D is TRBD1 or TRBD2 (5 bases each). The germline V and J ends were trimmed by 5 bases and 5 bases, with 14 bases remaining between them. The germline V gene encodes CDR1 WNHNN and CDR2 SYGVQD (reference sequence). The CDR3 covers 14 residues. The CDR3 coding sequence is TGCGCCAGCAGTAACGGGGACGCGGTAGATACGCAGTATTTT. Translating gives CASSNGDAVDTQYF.

The chain uses TRBV7-2 and TRBJ2-3, with TRBD2 matching 7 bases. This CDR3 is built from 14 residues. Trimming removed 3 bases from V and 4 bases from J; junction bases left unmatched: 4. CDR1 and CDR2 (germline): SGHTA, FQGNSA. Here the CDR3 reads CASSFRLASDTQYF. The CDR3 DNA follows: TGTGCCAGCAGCTTTAGACTAGCCTCAGATACGCAGTATTTT. Full variable domain (rest looked up from reference TRBV7-2 and TRBJ2-3): GAGVSQSPSNKVTEKGKDVELRCDPISGHTALYWYRQSLGQGLEFLIYFQGNSAPDKSGLPSDRFSAERTGGSVSTLTIQRTQQEDSAVYLCASSFRLASDTQYFGPGTRLTVL.

This clone was observed a handful of times. This chain connects TRBV4-1 to TRBJ2-5; 8 positions match TRBD1. This CDR3 has 17 amino acids. V dropped 3 bases and J dropped 4; count of bases not matched to a gene: 13. Germline V gene data show CDR1 as MGHRA and CDR2 as YSYEKL. DNA for the CDR3: TGCGCCAGCAGCCACCCCCCCGGGACAGGTCGGGTAGAGACCCAGTACTTC. Translation gives CASSHPPGTGRVETQYF.

The chain employs TRBV5-1 and TRBJ2-6; D unclear. This CDR3 comprises 14 residues. Trimming shortened V by 5 bases and J by 0 bases, and 6 bases separated the two germline ends. Germline CDR1 and CDR2: SGHRS and YFSETQ. The CDR3 region has the DNA TGCGCCAGCAGATCATACTCTGGGGCCAACGTCCTGACTTTC. Its protein product is CASRSYSGANVLTF.

This clone was detected a few times. This chain joins TRBV18 and TRBJ1-1, with D perhaps matching TRBD1 (5 bases). The CDR3 length is 14 residues. Germline CDR1 reads KGHSH; CDR2 reads LQKENI. V was pared by 2 bases and J by 2 bases, with 9 bases between. The CDR3 region is CASSPDSSNTEAFF. The CDR3 coding sequence is TGTGCCAGCTCACCAGACAGCTCCAACACTGAAGCTTTCTTT.

Comments on this clone: Other DNA sequences from this sample encode an identical CDR3 as well. J is TRBJ2-7 and V is TRBV5-1; D is possibly TRBD1 or TRBD2 (5 bases each). Germline CDR1 SGHRS, CDR2 YFSETQ. Trimming took off 5 bases at V and 3 bases at J, with 18 bases between the two ends. This CDR3 has 15 amino acids. CDR3 region: CASSWTGTEDYEQYF. The CDR3 DNA is TGCGCCAGCAGTTGGACCGGGACGGAAGACTACGAGCAGTACTTC.

The chain links TRBV18 to TRBJ1-2; D not certain. The V gene lost 0 bases and the J gene lost 7 bases, with 15 bases spanning the gap. Germline lookup yields CDR1 KGHSH and CDR2 LQKENI. This CDR3 is 15 amino acids long. CDR3 bases: TGTGCCAGCTCACCACCGGTTCCAGACTCCTTTGGCTACACCTTC. This sequence encodes CASSPPVPDSFGYTF.

The chain carries TRBV6-6 and TRBJ2-1; TRBD1 agrees at 7 bases. CDR3 length equals 12 residues. After removal of 10 bases from V and 4 bases from J, the junction contained 4 bases not matched to a gene. Per germline, CDR1 MNHNY and CDR2 SVGAGI (reference sequence). The CDR3 region has the DNA TGTGCCACAGGGGGATTTTACAATGAGCAGTTCTTC. Protein sequence: CATGGFYNEQFF.

J is TRBJ2-2 and V is TRBV7-9; TRBD1 matches 7 bases. CDR3 length equals 17 residues. J was trimmed by 7 bases and V by 5 bases; bases with no gene match: 16. CDR1 is SEHNR and CDR2 is FQNEAQ in the germline V gene (reference sequence). The DNA for the CDR3 is TGTGCCAGCAGCCAAGAGTGGAAACAGGGGTCCATCGGGGAGCTGTTTTTT. This gives the protein CASSQEWKQGSIGELFF.

This clone was seen more than once but under ten times. V is TRBV9 and J is TRBJ2-2; 10 bases map to TRBD2. Germline values: CDR1 SGDLS, CDR2 YYNGEE. V dropped 2 bases and J dropped 2; count of bases not matched to a gene: 9. The CDR3 contains 18 residues. In nucleotides, the CDR3 is TGTGCCAGCAGCGTGGGGCTTGGGACTAGCGCTAACACCGGGGAGCTGTTTTTT. Translated: CASSVGLGTSANTGELFF.

The CDR3 is CASSQRLAGGYEQYF. CDR3 sequence (DNA): TGTGCCAGCAGCCAGAGACTAGCGGGAGGCTACGAGCAGTACTTC. The chain couples TRBV4-2 to TRBJ2-7; 13 bases align to TRBD2. This CDR3 is 15 amino acids long. Trimming removed 3 bases from V and 3 bases from J; junction bases left unmatched: 2. Germline CDR1 is LGHNA and CDR2 is YNFKEQ.